Listed here is a single T cell receptor beta chain. As originally analysed: Estimation of nucleated cell counts relied on the amplification of reference gene primers. This table comes from immunoSEQ multiplex PCR, and its TCRdb copy is limited to in-frame clones, with some not included. D and trimming were read from the DNA, whereas the V and J calls and clone size are those reported in that table. There are roughly 58,000 clones in the sample; approximately 80% occur only once, and about 30% lies in the top ten. J was trimmed by 1 base and V by 4 bases; bases with no gene match: 10. This CDR3 region has 17 residues. Germline CDR1 is SGHDT and CDR2 is YYEEEE. The data were obtained in a study of blood T cell repertoires in COVID-19.

What was sequenced was peripheral blood. The clonotype originates from a man aged 60 to 69 with COVID-19, enrolled during active disease. The chain links TRBV5-6 to TRBJ2-3, with 9 bases fitting TRBD2. The DNA of the CDR3 is TGTGCCAGCAGCCCGCGGGGGGGGGCAATTGGCACAGATACGCAGTATTTT. Protein product: CASSPRGGAIGTDTQYF.